The following is a T cell receptor (beta chain) sequence with its context. Antigen specificity is unknown. The entry originates in a study of vaccination effects on CD4 cells after COVID-19. Produced via immunoSEQ multiplex PCR; TCRdb's table is partial and in-frame only. Among approximately 30,000 clones listed, approximately 77% were seen once. From germline, CDR1 is LGHNA and CDR2 YSLEER. V trimming: 4 bases; J trimming: 7 bases; junction bases outside the gene matches: 10. The CDR3 runs to 16 residues. Cells that had been cultured for less than eleven days were the source of isolated CD4+ T cells. PCR-confirmed SARS-CoV-2 infection occurred in the person between March and December 2020. Subjects were given two BNT162b2 or mRNA-1273 vaccine doses.

Sequenced here: CD4+ T cells from PBMCs cultured without peptide, sampled after COVID-19 vaccination. The source of this sequence is a human donor who had a prior SARS-CoV-2 infection. The chain joins TRBV4-3 to TRBJ1-6, with 7 bases aligning to TRBD1. The chain's CDR3 is CASSLDRLVANSPLHF. CDR3 in DNA: TGCGCCAGCAGCCTGGACAGGCTTGTTGCAAATTCACCCCTCCACTTT.